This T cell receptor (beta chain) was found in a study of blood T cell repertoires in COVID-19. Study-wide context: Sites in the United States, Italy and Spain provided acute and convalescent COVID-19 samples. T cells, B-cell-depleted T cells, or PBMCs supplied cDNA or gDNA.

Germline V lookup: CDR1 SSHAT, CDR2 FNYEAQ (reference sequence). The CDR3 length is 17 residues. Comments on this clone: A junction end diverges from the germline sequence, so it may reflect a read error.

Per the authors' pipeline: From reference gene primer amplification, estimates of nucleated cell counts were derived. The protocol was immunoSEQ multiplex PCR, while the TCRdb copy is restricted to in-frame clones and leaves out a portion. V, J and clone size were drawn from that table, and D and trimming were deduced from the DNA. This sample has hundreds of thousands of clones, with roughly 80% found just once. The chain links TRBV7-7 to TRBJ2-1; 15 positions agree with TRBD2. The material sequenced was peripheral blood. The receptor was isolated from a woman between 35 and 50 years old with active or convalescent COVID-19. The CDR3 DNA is TGTGCTAGCAGCCCCTGGGGACTAGCGGGGGGTAGACCGAGGCAGTTCTTC. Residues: CASSPWGLAGGRPRQFF.